What follows describes a single T cell receptor (beta chain). Its antigen is currently unknown. At the Johns Hopkins FTIC core, DNA taken from cultured CD4+ T cells was sequenced by way of the Oncomine TCR Beta short-read assay. After culture, CD4+ T cells served as the source for genomic DNA extraction. TCRdb used MiXCR to reprocess the PCR reads, holding one entry per CDR3 protein. The table has approximately 12,000 distinct CDR3 sequences, roughly 30% seen once. This entry belongs to a study of vaccination and CD4 T cells after COVID-19. In the study overall: The BNT162b2 or mRNA-1273 vaccine was given to participants in two doses. Study observations and caveats: Spike mono-reactive status applied to 304 of 307 vaccine-specific clones in convalescent patients.

Indicated treatment: approximately 11-day PBMC culture with coronavirus spike peptide pools or control peptides (ViraFEST assay). The TCR was taken from a human donor who had recovered from COVID-19. This specimen consisted of CD4+ T cells from blood, cultured in vitro, obtained after SARS-CoV-2 vaccination.

Here the CDR3 DNA reads TGTGCCAGCAGCCTTAGACCGGGGATAGGGCAGTTCTTC. Encoded protein: CASSLRPGIGQFF. V usage is TRBV6-4 and J usage is TRBJ2-1, with D possibly TRBD2 on 5 matching bases. This CDR3 is built from 13 residues. Germline CDR1 is MRHNA and CDR2 is SNTAGT. V shed 6 bases and J shed 12 bases, with 18 bases lying between them.